The 30 T cell receptor beta chains given below trace back to one sample, sequenced in a study of cytomegalovirus exposure and HLA in healthy donors. Vbeta (60) and Jbeta (13) primers were used in the PCR. TCRdb keeps only in-frame clones here, not all; method: immunoSEQ multiplex PCR. The repertoire table contains about 200,000 clones. The sample taken for sequencing was PBMCs. The source is a boy younger than 18 in good health and CMV-seronegative.

V and J are TRBV11-3 and TRBJ2-1, with 8 bases matching TRBD1. With V trimmed by 5 bases and J by 9 bases, 3 bases remained unmatched. Germline values: CDR1 SGHNT, CDR2 YENEEA. CDR3 length: 12 amino acids. The CDR3 region is CASSPGTGEQFF. Here the CDR3 DNA reads TGTGCCAGCAGCCCAGGGACAGGTGAGCAGTTCTTC.

The chain couples TRBV4-1 to TRBJ2-7; 7 nucleotides align to TRBD2. This CDR3 contains 17 residues. Looked up from germline, CDR1 is MGHRA and CDR2 is YSYEKL. With 5 bases clipped from V and 2 bases from J, the junction kept 15 bases outside the gene matches. The CDR3 sequence is CASSITHLKTSTYEQYF. DNA of the CDR3: TGCGCCAGCAGCATCACCCATCTCAAGACTAGCACCTACGAGCAGTACTTC.

The chain has TRBV19 and TRBJ1-4; 8 nucleotides line up with TRBD1. This CDR3 contains 18 residues. J was trimmed by 3 bases and V by 4 bases; bases with no gene match: 13. From germline, CDR1 is LNHDA and CDR2 SQIVND (reference sequence). In DNA, the CDR3 is TGTGCCAGTAGTAGGCCCCGACAAGACAGGGGTGCTAATGAAAAACTGTTTTTT. Amino acids: CASSRPRQDRGANEKLFF.

The chain has TRBV19 and TRBJ1-2, with 12 bases fitting TRBD1. Germline V gene sequence: CDR1 LNHDA, CDR2 SQIVND (reference sequence). This CDR3 is 16 amino acids long. V lost 4 bases and J lost 8; bases outside the gene matches: 11. CDR3 sequence: CASSTTGTGGAYGYTF. DNA for the CDR3: TGTGCCAGTAGTACAACCGGGACAGGGGGCGCATACGGCTACACCTTC.

The chain uses TRBV6-5 and TRBJ1-2; D call uncertain. Germline CDR1 is MNHEY and CDR2 is SVGAGI. The V and J ends lost 7 bases and 6 bases respectively, with 9 bases between them. CDR3 length: 11 residues. In DNA form, the CDR3 reads TGTGCCAGCAACATCTCGAATGGCTACACCTTC. As protein: CASNISNGYTF.

The chain carries TRBV6-1 and TRBJ1-1, with a possible D match to TRBD1 (6 bases). The length of the CDR3 is 15 residues. Germline V gene sequence: CDR1 MNHNS, CDR2 SASEGT. V dropped 6 bases and J dropped 0 bases, with 14 bases sitting between them. CDR3 nucleotides: TGTGCCAGCAGGGCAGGACAGTACCTGAACACTGAAGCTTTCTTT. It codes for CASRAGQYLNTEAFF.

The CDR3 spells CASSLVQGVPTNEQYF. CDR3 bases: TGTGCCAGCAGCTTGGTGCAGGGGGTCCCGACTAACGAGCAGTACTTC. The genes are TRBV5-6 and TRBJ2-7; 7 bases fit TRBD1. The germline CDR1 and CDR2 sequences are SGHDT and YYEEEE. The CDR3 has 16 amino acids. V was pared by 0 bases and J by 5 bases, with 11 bases of the junction left unmatched.

The chain links TRBV10-2 to TRBJ1-1; TRBD1 aligns across 9 bases. This CDR3 contains 14 residues. Per germline, CDR1 WSHSY and CDR2 SAAADI. The ends lost 6 bases at V and 1 base at J; junction bases unmatched: 3. CDR3 bases: TGCGCCAGCAGAGAGGGACAGGGGAACACTGAAGCTTTCTTT. Encoded protein: CASREGQGNTEAFF.

The V and J genes are TRBV5-1 and TRBJ2-5; TRBD1 matches at 8 bases. The CDR3 is 13 residues long. The trim removed 4 bases at V and 11 bases at J, leaving 10 bases unmatched. Germline CDR1 reads SGHRS; CDR2 reads YFSETQ. The CDR3: CASSPDRAGEQYF. The CDR3 nucleotides are TGCGCCAGCAGCCCGGACAGGGCCGGAGAGCAGTACTTC.

V is TRBV19 and J is TRBJ2-7; 10 bases map to TRBD2. The CDR3 loop spans 17 amino acids. Germline V gives CDR1 LNHDA, CDR2 SQIVND (reference sequence). V shed 3 bases and J 1 base; nucleotides not matched to a gene: 9. CDR3: CASSMGSGGPLSYEQYF. Written as DNA, the CDR3 is TGTGCCAGTAGTATGGGTAGCGGGGGGCCGCTTTCCTACGAGCAGTACTTC.

CDR3 in amino acids: CASSLSGGSYNEQFF. The CDR3 region has the DNA TGTGCCAGCAGCTTATCCGGGGGGTCTTACAATGAGCAGTTCTTC. J is TRBJ2-1 and V is TRBV7-2; TRBD2 matches 7 bases. The CDR3 consists of 15 residues. V lost 2 bases to trimming and J lost 4 bases; unmatched junction nucleotides: 5. Germline V CDR1 and CDR2: SGHTA, FQGNSA. Looking up the rest from reference TRBV7-2 and TRBJ2-1 gives the full variable domain: GAGVSQSPSNKVTEKGKDVELRCDPISGHTALYWYRQSLGQGLEFLIYFQGNSAPDKSGLPSDRFSAERTGGSVSTLTIQRTQQEDSAVYLCASSLSGGSYNEQFFGPGTRLTVL.

The rearrangement links TRBV30 to TRBJ1-6; 7 bases are a match to TRBD1. CDR3 length equals 13 residues. Losses at the gene ends were 6 bases for V and 8 bases for J; bases not matched to a gene: 7. Per the germline V gene, CDR1 is GTSNPN and CDR2 is SVGIG (reference sequence). CDR3 nucleotides: TGTGCCTGTAACAGGGGACGAGATTCACCCCTCCACTTT. This gives the protein CACNRGRDSPLHF.

Points on this clone: The same CDR3 also results from other DNA sequences found in this sample. The chain is built from TRBV29-1 and TRBJ1-1, with D perhaps TRBD1 (5 bases). Germline assignment: CDR1 SQVTM and CDR2 ANQGSEA. This CDR3 contains 15 residues. With 0 bases removed from V and 3 bases from J, the gap between germline ends came to 14 bases. The CDR3 nucleotides are TGCAGCGTTGAAGACAGGGATTTAATGGACACTGAAGCTTTCTTT. Its protein is CSVEDRDLMDTEAFF.

This rearrangement joins TRBV5-1 to TRBJ2-5, with TRBD2 matching 8 bases. The CDR3 is made up of 15 amino acids. Per the germline V gene, CDR1 is SGHRS and CDR2 is YFSETQ. With 5 bases clipped from V and 5 bases from J, the junction kept 11 bases outside the gene matches. The CDR3 protein is CASSTLGGGRETQYF. The DNA of the CDR3 is TGCGCCAGCAGTACCCTCGGCGGGGGGCGGGAGACCCAGTACTTC.

The chain has TRBV30 and TRBJ2-6, with D possibly being TRBD1 (6 bases). V was shortened by 5 bases and J by 2 bases, with 10 bases between the two germline ends. Germline V gene lookup returns CDR1 GTSNPN and CDR2 SVGIG (reference sequence). The CDR3 contains 14 residues. In DNA, the CDR3 is TGTGCCTGGGGAACAGGGACTGGGGCCAACGTCCTGACTTTC. Encoded protein: CAWGTGTGANVLTF.

The rearrangement joins TRBV5-4 to TRBJ1-1; D possibly corresponds to TRBD1 (5 bases). The germline V and J ends were trimmed by 0 bases and 6 bases, with 15 bases remaining between them. CDR3 size: 15 residues. Germline V lookup: CDR1 SGHNT, CDR2 YYREEE (reference sequence). CDR3 amino acids: CASSLEGVRGAEAFF. DNA of the CDR3: TGTGCCAGCAGCTTGGAAGGGGTTAGGGGCGCTGAAGCTTTCTTT.

The CDR3 DNA reads TGTGCCAGCAGCTTAACCCGGGGGGGGGCTGGGGAGACCCAGTACTTC. Protein product: CASSLTRGGAGETQYF. V is TRBV7-8 and J is TRBJ2-5; TRBD2 agrees at 8 bases. Trimming at V came to 2 bases and at J to 5 bases, leaving 10 bases not matched to a gene. Germline V gene sequence: CDR1 SGHVS, CDR2 FQNEAQ. The CDR3 is 16 amino acids.

V gene TRBV2 combines with J gene TRBJ1-2; 9 bases agree with TRBD1. Germline V gives CDR1 SNHLY, CDR2 FYNNEI. The ends lost 7 bases at V and 2 bases at J; junction bases unmatched: 2. The CDR3 runs to 13 residues. The DNA for the CDR3 is TGTGCCAGCATAGGGACAGGGAACTATGGCTACACCTTC. Protein sequence: CASIGTGNYGYTF.

With regard to this clone: The same CDR3 can be traced to other DNA sequences in this sample. This chain joins TRBV2 and TRBJ2-7; D is undetermined. The CDR3 is made up of 12 amino acids. The germline CDR1 and CDR2 sequences are SNHLY and FYNNEI. Trimming stripped 8 bases from V and 3 bases from J, with 11 bases between. The DNA for the CDR3 is TGTGCCAGCTTGTCCAGTGACTACGAGCAGTACTTC. It yields the protein CASLSSDYEQYF. Full variable domain (missing parts from reference TRBV2 and TRBJ2-7): EPEVTQTPSHQVTQMGQEVILRCVPISNHLYFYWYRQILGQKVEFLVSFYNNEISEKSEIFDDQFSVERPDGSNFTLKIRSTKLEDSAMYFCASLSSDYEQYFGPGTRLTVT.

The chain uses TRBV21-1 and TRBJ1-5; the table's D call, TRBD1, was not checked against the DNA. TRBV21-1 is noted as a pseudogene. CDR3 length equals 13 residues. CDR3 bases: TGTGCCCGTTTCCAGGGTTCCAATCAGCCCCAGCATTTT. It is translated as CARFQGSNQPQHF.

The V and J genes are TRBV10-3 and TRBJ2-7; D call uncertain. Trimming stripped 4 bases from V and 6 bases from J, with 7 bases between. This CDR3 contains 11 residues. Germline V gene lookup returns CDR1 ENHRY and CDR2 SYGVKD. DNA of the CDR3: TGTGCCATCAGTGTTGAGAGCGAGCAGTACTTC. Its translation: CAISVESEQYF.

The chain couples TRBV28 to TRBJ1-6, with D possibly being TRBD1 (6 bases). CDR3 length: 13 amino acids. The V gene lost 4 bases and the J gene lost 12 bases, with 13 bases spanning the gap. CDR1 is MDHEN, CDR2 SYDVKM, per germline. The DNA of the CDR3 is TGTGCCAGCAGTTCGACGGGACACTTACCCCTCCACTTT. Protein: CASSSTGHLPLHF.

This chain connects TRBV15 to TRBJ2-5; 9 bases are a match to TRBD1. The J call is in doubt because the DNA end fits TRBJ2-7 better. This CDR3 is built from 16 residues. Germline values: CDR1 LNHNV, CDR2 YYDKDF (reference sequence). This chain's CDR3 is CATSRSADRGIYEQYF. The CDR3 DNA reads as TGTGCCACCAGCAGATCCGCGGACAGGGGAATCTACGAGCAGTACTTC.

The V call is TRBV6-5, the J call TRBJ1-2; perhaps TRBD1 as D (5 bases). CDR3 size: 14 residues. CDR1 is MNHEY and CDR2 is SVGAGI in the germline V gene. The V end lost 5 bases, the J end lost 4 bases, and 14 bases lay between the germline ends. The CDR3 spells CASSPEGPSYGYTF. The DNA of the CDR3 is TGTGCCAGCAGTCCGGAGGGGCCCTCCTATGGCTACACCTTC.

Turning to this clone: Other DNA sequences in this sample translate to the same CDR3. V is TRBV13 and J is TRBJ1-6; 10 bases line up with TRBD1. J was trimmed by 16 bases and V by 5 bases; bases with no gene match: 8. This CDR3 is 13 amino acids long. Germline V CDR1 and CDR2: PRHDT, FYEKMQ (reference sequence). The CDR3 sequence is CASSPGTGVSLHF. As DNA, the CDR3 is TGTGCCAGCAGCCCCGGGACAGGGGTATCTCTCCACTTT.

This chain joins TRBV11-2 and TRBJ1-2; D gene uncertain. The CDR3 loop spans 13 amino acids. Germline assignment: CDR1 SGHAT and CDR2 FQNNGV. Trimming left V 5 bases short and J 8 bases short, with 15 bases between. The CDR3 sequence: CASSLTKGWGYTF. The CDR3 coding sequence is TGTGCCAGCAGCCTGACAAAAGGATGGGGCTACACCTTC.

V usage is TRBV7-9 and J usage is TRBJ2-7, with a tentative D call TRBD1 (5 bases). The germline V and J ends were trimmed by 1 base and 1 base, with 14 bases remaining between them. CDR1 is SEHNR and CDR2 is FQNEAQ in the germline V gene (reference sequence). There are 16 residues in the CDR3. CDR3 bases: TGTGCCAGCAGCTTAGGCCTGACAGTCACTTCCTACGAGCAGTACTTC. It specifies CASSLGLTVTSYEQYF.

The chain uses TRBV6-5 and TRBJ2-7; 11 bases line up with TRBD1. This CDR3 has 13 residues. Germline CDR1 is MNHEY and CDR2 is SVGAGI. After removal of 7 bases from V and 7 bases from J, the junction contained 6 bases not matched to a gene. CDR3 residues: CASTGQGAREQYF. The CDR3, as DNA: TGTGCCAGCACAGGACAGGGGGCGAGAGAGCAGTACTTC.

The chain employs TRBV10-3 and TRBJ1-1; maybe TRBD1 (6 bases). The CDR3 has 14 residues. The germline V gene encodes CDR1 ENHRY and CDR2 SYGVKD. The V end was cut by 6 bases, the J end by 2 bases, with 13 bases between. DNA of the CDR3: TGTGCCATCAGGGTCAGGGGAGACAACACTGAAGCTTTCTTT. It codes for CAIRVRGDNTEAFF.

The rearrangement joins TRBV15 to TRBJ2-1; TRBD1 matches at 7 bases. The V segment lost 4 bases and the J segment 8 bases; nucleotides outside the gene matches: 5. CDR3 length: 13 residues. The germline V gene encodes CDR1 LNHNV and CDR2 YYDKDF (reference sequence). CDR3 bases: TGTGCCACCAGCACCCGACAGGGCCATGAGCAGTTCTTC. Its protein product is CATSTRQGHEQFF.